This is a list of T cell receptor beta chains from one sample in a study of siplizumab effects on memory and regulatory T cells. Repertoires were generated with immunoSEQ multiplex PCR, while TCRdb's copy carries only in-frame clones and drops some. The data contain some 110,000 clones, approximately 94% of them singletons. The specimen was CD4+ T cells sorted from blood. The origin of the receptors is a human donor in good health. The CDR3 runs from the conserved cysteine through the conserved F or W. The D gene is left open where the match is weak. A row's size may be missing; if present it is once, few, many or a size class.

clone_size d_call j_call v_call cdr3_nt cdr3_aa
NA NA TRBJ2-1 TRBV14 TGTGCCAGCAGCCGTAACTGGCTCTACAATGAGCAGTTCTTC CASSRNWLYNEQFF
once TRBD1 TRBJ1-2 TRBV9 TGTGCCAGCAGAGACGACAGGGACAACTATGGCTACACCTTC CASRDDRDNYGYTF
few NA TRBJ1-1 TRBV5-1 TGCGCCAGCAGCTTGGGAGGAGGAATGAACACTGAAGCTTTCTTT CASSLGGGMNTEAFF
NA NA TRBJ2-5 TRBV10-3 TGTGCCATCGGGCCAGGCGAAGAGACCCAGTACTTC CAIGPGEETQYF
NA NA TRBJ2-5 TRBV5-6 TGTGCCAGCACCTCGGGACTTAGGCAAGAGACCCAGTACTTC CASTSGLRQETQYF
NA NA TRBJ2-3 TRBV18 TGTGCCAGCTCAACTCGGACAGCTAGCACAGATACGCAGTATTTT CASSTRTASTDTQYF
NA TRBD2 TRBJ2-5 TRBV7-8 TGTGCCAGCAATGCGGATAGCGGGAGTCGAGAGACCCAGTACTTC CASNADSGSRETQYF
NA TRBD1 TRBJ1-5 TRBV12-5 TGTGCTAGTGGTCGCTCAGGGGGGCTGGCGGGCAATCAGCCCCAGCATTTT CASGRSGGLAGNQPQHF
NA NA TRBJ2-5 TRBV7-7 TGTGCTAGCAGCTCCCCGGCGGCCCGGACCCAGTACTTC CASSSPAARTQYF
NA NA TRBJ2-1 TRBV11-3 TGTGCCAGCAGCTCCAAAGACAATGAGCAGTTCTTC CASSSKDNEQFF
NA NA TRBJ2-2 TRBV21-1 TGTGCCAGCAGCAAAAATCACTCATCTCTAGCGGAGCCCCCCGGGGAGCTGTTTTTT CASSKNHSSLAEPPGELFF
NA NA TRBJ1-2 TRBV12-5 TGTGCTAGTGGGCGGGGGGAGGCCGACTATGGCTACACCTTC CASGRGEADYGYTF
NA NA TRBJ2-1 TRBV5-1 TGCGCCAGCAGCTCGCAACGACTCATTGAGCAGTTCTTC CASSSQRLIEQFF
NA NA TRBJ2-2 TRBV9 TGTGCCAGCAGCGTTGGACTTACGGGAACCAACACCGGGGAGCTGTTTTTT CASSVGLTGTNTGELFF
NA TRBD2 TRBJ2-2 TRBV7-2 TGTGCCAGCAGCTTACGCCCCGCAGCGGGAGAGCGGTCCGGGGAGCTGTTTTTT CASSLRPAAGERSGELFF
few NA TRBJ1-2 TRBV28 TGTGCCAGCAGTTTAGGCGGGACGGGCTATGGCTACACCTTC CASSLGGTGYGYTF
NA NA TRBJ1-5 TRBV4-1 TGCGCCAGCAGCCCATTGGTAGGCAATCAGCCCCAGCATTTT CASSPLVGNQPQHF
NA NA TRBJ2-7 TRBV29-1 TGCAGCGCCTTCGCAGCCGGGACGCACTCCTACGAGCAGTACTTC CSAFAAGTHSYEQYF
NA NA TRBJ2-3 TRBV7-2 TGTGCCAGCAGCTTTAATGGAATCACAGATACGCAGTATTTT CASSFNGITDTQYF
once NA TRBJ1-1 TRBV7-9 TGTGCCAGCAGCGGGAAGAACACTGAAGCTTTCTTT CASSGKNTEAFF
NA TRBD1 TRBJ2-5 TRBV7-9 TGTGCCAGCAGCGCGGCCGGGACAGTGAAAGAGACCCAGTACTTC CASSAAGTVKETQYF
NA NA TRBJ2-7 TRBV20-1 TGCAGTGCTAGGGATACCTACGAGCAGTACTTC CSARDTYEQYF
NA TRBD1 TRBJ2-7 TRBV6-6 TGTGCCAGCAGAACTCGACAGGGAAGCTCCTACGAGCAGTACTTC CASRTRQGSSYEQYF
NA TRBD2 TRBJ2-7 TRBV18 TGTGCCAGCTCACCACGCGAGCGCGGGGGCTACGAGCAGTACTTC CASSPRERGGYEQYF
NA NA TRBJ1-1 TRBV11-2 TGTGCCAGCAGCTTAGGGCAGTTGAACACTGAAGCTTTCTTT CASSLGQLNTEAFF
NA NA TRBJ1-4 TRBV2 TGTGCCAGCAGTGAAGCGGGAACGGGTAATGAAAAACTGTTTTTT CASSEAGTGNEKLFF
NA TRBD2 TRBJ2-3 TRBV5-1 TGCGCCAGCAGCACCGGACTAGCGGGAAGACACACAGATACGCAGTATTTT CASSTGLAGRHTDTQYF
NA NA TRBJ1-2 TRBV6-1 TGTGCCAGCCTTTACCGTGTAGTAGCTAACTATGGCTACACCTTC CASLYRVVANYGYTF
NA NA TRBJ1-4 TRBV19 TGTGCCAGTAGTAGTCAGGACGGTGGGAAACTGTTTTTT CASSSQDGGKLFF
once TRBD2 TRBJ2-7 TRBV4-1 TGCGCCAGCAGCCACCACCCGGGACTAGCGGGGGGCAAAGACTCCTACGAGCAGTACTTC CASSHHPGLAGGKDSYEQYF
NA NA TRBJ1-3 TRBV29-1 TGCAGCGTTGGGCAGGCGGGCGGCACCATATATTTT CSVGQAGGTIYF
NA TRBD2 TRBJ2-3 TRBV7-9 TGTGCCAGCAGCTCGGGACTAGCGGCTGGGGATACGCAGTATTTT CASSSGLAAGDTQYF
NA NA TRBJ2-2 TRBV19 TGTGCCAGTAAGAGGCAGGAAAATTACGGGGAGCTGTTTTTT CASKRQENYGELFF
few NA TRBJ1-3 TRBV6-1 TGTGCCAGCAGTGCTAGTCCCGGGCGCGGATATTTT CASSASPGRGYF
NA NA TRBJ2-7 TRBV19 TGTGCCAGTAGCGAGACTAGGGCATACGAGCAGTACTTC CASSETRAYEQYF
NA NA TRBJ2-7 TRBV5-6 TGTGCCAGCAGCTCCTCTCGCCGGGGACTCTACGAGCAGTACTTC CASSSSRRGLYEQYF
NA TRBD2 TRBJ2-3 TRBV27 TGTGCCAGCAGTCCCGGCCCGGCTAGCGGGATTCGCGCAGATACGCAGTATTTT CASSPGPASGIRADTQYF
NA NA TRBJ2-7 TRBV4-1 TGCGCCAGCAGCCCCCGAGGGGGGACGAGGTACGAGCAGTACTTC CASSPRGGTRYEQYF
NA NA TRBJ1-2 TRBV6-5 TGTGCCAGCAGACCCAAGGGGTCCCATGGCTACACCTTC CASRPKGSHGYTF
NA NA TRBJ1-2 TRBV7-9 TGTGCCAGCAGCTCCCCACAGGGTTATGGCTACACCTTC CASSSPQGYGYTF
once NA TRBJ2-7 TRBV19 TGTGCCAGTAGTATAGCGGACGGGGTCTCCTACGAGCAGTACTTC CASSIADGVSYEQYF
NA TRBD1 TRBJ1-4 TRBV6-1 TGTGCCAGCAGTGAAGCGCCGGTGGGACAGGGCACATCGGAAAAACTGTTTTTT CASSEAPVGQGTSEKLFF
NA TRBD1 TRBJ1-2 TRBV9 TGTGCCAGCAGCCGACAGGGGGCTTACTATGGCTACACCTTC CASSRQGAYYGYTF
NA TRBD1 TRBJ1-4 TRBV9 TGTGCCAGCAGTCCAACAGGGGGTCATGAAAAACTGTTTTTT CASSPTGGHEKLFF
once NA TRBJ2-5 TRBV7-9 TGTGCCAGCAGCCGTGGTAGCATGGAGACCCAGTACTTC CASSRGSMETQYF
NA NA TRBJ1-1 TRBV10-3 TGTGCCATCAGTGAGGGCAGCATGAACACTGAAGCTTTCTTT CAISEGSMNTEAFF
NA NA TRBJ2-5 TRBV19 TGTGCCAGTAGTATAAGAAGGGGCCGCTTACAAGAGACCCAGTACTTC CASSIRRGRLQETQYF
NA NA TRBJ1-6 TRBV30 TGTGCCTGGAGTGAGACGGATAATTCACCCCTCCACTTT CAWSETDNSPLHF
NA TRBD1 TRBJ2-3 TRBV7-6 TGTGCCAGCAGCTTAGACCAGACAGGGTACGGCACAGATACGCAGTATTTT CASSLDQTGYGTDTQYF